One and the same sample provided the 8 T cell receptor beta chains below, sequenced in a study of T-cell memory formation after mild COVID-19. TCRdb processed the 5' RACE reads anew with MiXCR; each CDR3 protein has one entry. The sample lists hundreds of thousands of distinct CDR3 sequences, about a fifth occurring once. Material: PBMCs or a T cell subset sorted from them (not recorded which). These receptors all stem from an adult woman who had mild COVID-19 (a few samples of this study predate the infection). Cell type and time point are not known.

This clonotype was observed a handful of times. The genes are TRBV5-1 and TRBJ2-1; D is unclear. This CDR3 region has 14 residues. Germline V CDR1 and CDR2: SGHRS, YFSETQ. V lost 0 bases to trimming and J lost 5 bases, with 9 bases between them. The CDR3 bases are TGCGCCAGCAGCTTGGACCGTCCTGACAATGAGCAGTTCTTC. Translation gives CASSLDRPDNEQFF.

The DNA of the CDR3 is TGTGCCAGCAGTGAAAGTAAGAAGGGGGCTATATCCTACGAGCAGTACTTC. Translated, it gives CASSESKKGAISYEQYF. V usage is TRBV25-1 and J usage is TRBJ2-7; 7 positions agree with TRBD1. V was clipped by 2 bases and J by 1 base; unmatched bases: 11. CDR1 and CDR2 from the germline V gene are MGHDK and SYGVNS. The CDR3 sequence is 17 residues long.

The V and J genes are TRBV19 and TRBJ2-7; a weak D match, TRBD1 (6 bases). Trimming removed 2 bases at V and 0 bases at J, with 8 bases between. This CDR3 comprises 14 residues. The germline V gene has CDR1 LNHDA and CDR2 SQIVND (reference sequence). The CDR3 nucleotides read TGTGCCAGTAGTATAACAGGGAGCTCCTACGAGCAGTACTTC. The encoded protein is CASSITGSSYEQYF.

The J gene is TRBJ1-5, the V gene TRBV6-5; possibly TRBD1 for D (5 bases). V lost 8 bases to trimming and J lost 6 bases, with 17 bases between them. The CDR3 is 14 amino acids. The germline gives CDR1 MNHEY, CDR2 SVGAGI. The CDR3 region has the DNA TGTGCCAGCGCAGAGGGGCGCTTATCTCAGCCCCAGCATTTT. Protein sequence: CASAEGRLSQPQHF.

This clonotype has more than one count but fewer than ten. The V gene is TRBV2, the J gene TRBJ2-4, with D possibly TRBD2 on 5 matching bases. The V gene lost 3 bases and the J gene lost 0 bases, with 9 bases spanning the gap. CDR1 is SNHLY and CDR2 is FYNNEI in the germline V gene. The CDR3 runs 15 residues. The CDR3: CASSDSGLAKNIQYF. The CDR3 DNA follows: TGTGCCAGCAGTGATTCTGGACTAGCCAAAAACATTCAGTACTTC.

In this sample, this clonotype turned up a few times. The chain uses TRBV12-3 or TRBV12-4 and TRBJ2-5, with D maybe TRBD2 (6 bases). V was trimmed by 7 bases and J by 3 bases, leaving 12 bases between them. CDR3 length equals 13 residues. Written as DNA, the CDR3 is TGTGCCAGCACCCTGGGGGGAAAAGAGACCCAGTACTTC. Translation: CASTLGGKETQYF.

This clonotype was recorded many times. The DNA for the CDR3 is TGTGCCAGCAGTCTTCTCCAGGGTCAGCCCCAGCATTTT. As protein: CASSLLQGQPQHF. The chain is built from TRBV12-3 or TRBV12-4 and TRBJ1-5; D may be TRBD1 (5 bases). This CDR3 is 13 amino acids long. V lost 5 bases and J lost 6, with 11 bases in between.

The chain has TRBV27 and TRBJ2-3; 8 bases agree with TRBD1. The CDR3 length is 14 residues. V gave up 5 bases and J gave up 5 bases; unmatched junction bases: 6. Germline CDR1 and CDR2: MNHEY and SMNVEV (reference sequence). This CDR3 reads CASSRTGSQDTQYF. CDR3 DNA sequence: TGTGCCAGCAGTCGGACAGGGAGTCAAGATACGCAGTATTTT.